This is a list of T cell receptor beta chains from one sample in a study of blood T cell repertoires in COVID-19. Profiling relied on immunoSEQ multiplex PCR, and the TCRdb table lists in-frame clones only, not all of them. The table includes more than 250,000 clones, nearly 90% detected once. The sample was PBMCs or T cells enriched from blood (not recorded which). The receptors stem from a woman between 18 and 29 years old with acute COVID-19. CDR3s include the opening cysteine and the closing phenylalanine or tryptophan. D genes are given only for firm matches. Clone size is stated in some rows and not others, as once, few, many or a class when expanded.

d_gene	v_gene	j_gene	abundance	CDR3aa	CDR3nt
TRBD2	TRBV5-6	TRBJ2-2	.	CASSLVLAEVTGELFF	TGTGCCAGCAGCTTGGTTCTAGCGGAGGTCACCGGGGAGCTGTTTTTT
TRBD1	TRBV25-1	TRBJ1-1	.	CASRPQGKMNTEAFF	TGTGCCAGCAGACCACAGGGGAAGATGAACACTGAAGCTTTCTTT
TRBD1	TRBV2	TRBJ2-4	.	CASRGTGGKNIQYF	TGTGCCAGCAGGGGGACAGGGGGCAAAAACATTCAGTACTTC
TRBD2	TRBV28	TRBJ2-1	.	CATTLAGGSNEQFF	TGTGCCACCACACTAGCGGGAGGATCCAATGAGCAGTTCTTC
TRBD2	TRBV5-1	TRBJ2-5	.	CASSPIRTSGGKETQYF	TGCGCCAGCAGCCCCATACGAACTAGCGGGGGGAAAGAGACCCAGTACTTC
TRBD1	TRBV28	TRBJ1-6	.	CASSFLTGANSPLHF	TGTGCCAGCAGTTTTCTGACAGGGGCCAATTCACCCCTCCACTTT
.	TRBV15	TRBJ2-3	.	CATVNGINTDTQYF	TGTGCCACCGTTAACGGGATAAACACAGATACGCAGTATTTT
TRBD2	TRBV29-1	TRBJ2-1	.	CSVGFLAGGPGSDNEQFF	TGCAGCGTTGGTTTTCTAGCGGGAGGGCCGGGATCTGACAATGAGCAGTTCTTC
TRBD2	TRBV29-1	TRBJ2-7	.	CSVESGRAPAGYGEQYF	TGCAGCGTTGAGAGCGGGAGGGCCCCTGCGGGATATGGCGAGCAGTACTTC
TRBD1	TRBV27	TRBJ2-7	.	CASSLLRNLDRTYEQYF	TGTGCCAGCAGTTTATTGAGGAATTTGGACAGGACCTACGAGCAGTACTTC
.	TRBV30	TRBJ2-3	.	CAWSVSGLALYTDTQYF	TGTGCCTGGAGTGTAAGTGGGCTAGCGCTCTACACAGATACGCAGTATTTT
TRBD2	TRBV6-2/TRBV6-3	TRBJ2-1	.	CASSYVSGSRQNEQFF	TGTGCCAGCAGTTACGTCAGCGGGAGTCGTCAAAATGAGCAGTTCTTC
TRBD2	TRBV9	TRBJ2-5	once	CASSVEGLEETQYF	TGTGCCAGCAGCGTAGAAGGACTAGAGGAGACCCAGTACTTC
.	TRBV7-2	TRBJ1-5	.	CASSKQLGDNQPQHF	TGTGCCAGCAGCAAACAGCTGGGTGACAATCAGCCCCAGCATTTT
TRBD1	TRBV19	TRBJ1-2	.	CASTGTGYGYTF	TGTGCCAGTACCGGGACAGGCTATGGCTACACCTTC
.	TRBV7-9	TRBJ2-7	.	CASSLAGGAREQYF	TGTGCCAGCAGCTTAGCCGGTGGGGCCCGCGAGCAGTACTTC